The 9 T cell receptor beta chains below come from one sample, sequenced in a study of beta chain features in type 1 diabetes. Expressed TCRB transcripts were sequenced, since all the RNA that had been isolated was reverse transcribed. TCRdb keeps only in-frame clones here, not all; method: immunoSEQ multiplex PCR. The sample lists about 350,000 clones, around 19% seen once, with 0.035% to 0.055% in the top ten. The sequencing input was naive CD4+ T cells from blood. All receptors derive from a woman in her late teens or twenties in good health.

The chain employs TRBV5-1 and TRBJ2-3; 9 nucleotides match TRBD2. Germline V CDR1 and CDR2: SGHRS, YFSETQ. With 0 bases clipped from V and 3 bases from J, the junction kept 5 bases outside the gene matches. CDR3 length: 16 amino acids. The CDR3 is CASSLDLSGRTDTQYF. The CDR3 DNA sequence: TGCGCCAGCAGCTTGGACCTGAGCGGGAGGACAGATACGCAGTATTTT. Full variable domain (rest looked up from reference TRBV5-1 and TRBJ2-3): KAGVTQTPRYLIKTRGQQVTLSCSPISGHRSVSWYQQTPGQGLQFLFEYFSETQRNKGNFPGRFSGRQFSNSRSEMNVSTLELGDSALYLCASSLDLSGRTDTQYFGPGTRLTVL.

This clone was counted between two and nine times. V gene TRBV29-1 combines with J gene TRBJ1-1; D gene uncertain. The CDR3 sequence is 14 residues long. Trimming took 5 bases from V and 5 from J, leaving 18 bases between them. Germline lookup yields CDR1 SQVTM and CDR2 ANQGSEA. The CDR3 is CSVLPFEGGTEAFF. For the CDR3, the DNA is TGCAGCGTTCTCCCCTTTGAGGGAGGAACTGAAGCTTTCTTT.

The table lists this clone with a few counts. The CDR3 loop is CASSFRDTQYF. In DNA, the CDR3 is TGTGCCAGCAGCTTCAGAGATACGCAGTATTTT. The chain recombines TRBV5-6 with TRBJ2-3; D unclear. Germline CDR1 is SGHDT and CDR2 is YYEEEE. This CDR3 contains 11 residues. V was clipped by 2 bases and J by 5 bases, with 3 bases between them.

This clone appeared once. CDR3 DNA: TGTGCCAGCCGTCCGTGGGGCAGGGGATACCGAGGGAGCAAAAACATTCAGTACTTC. Amino acid sequence: CASRPWGRGYRGSKNIQYF. The gene calls are TRBV27 and TRBJ2-4; weak D call: TRBD1 (6 bases). The germline V and J ends were trimmed by 8 bases and 3 bases, with 29 bases remaining between them. In germline, CDR1 is MNHEY, CDR2 SMNVEV (reference sequence). The CDR3 length is 19 residues.

V and J are TRBV4-1 and TRBJ1-5; tentatively, D is TRBD1 (5 bases). Germline CDR1 reads MGHRA; CDR2 reads YSYEKL. Trimming pared 1 base from V and 7 bases from J, leaving 17 bases between. This CDR3 contains 16 residues. CDR3 amino acids: CASSQVWGEAGQPQHF. Written as DNA, the CDR3 is TGCGCCAGCAGCCAAGTCTGGGGGGAGGCCGGCCAGCCCCAGCATTTT.

The sample holds a few counts of this clone. This chain's CDR3 is CASSPGRTGFTYEQYF. The CDR3 bases are TGTGCCAGCTCACCAGGGAGAACAGGGTTTACCTACGAGCAGTACTTC. V gene TRBV18 combines with J gene TRBJ2-7; possibly TRBD1 for D (6 bases). Trimming cost V 2 bases and J 2 bases, with 16 bases left between them. Per the germline V gene, CDR1 is KGHSH and CDR2 is LQKENI. The CDR3 extends over 16 amino acids.

This sequence joins TRBV5-4 and TRBJ1-1; maybe TRBD1 (6 bases). Germline CDR1 is SGHNT and CDR2 is YYREEE (reference sequence). The CDR3 length is 14 residues. The V end was cut by 4 bases, the J end by 4 bases, with 14 bases between. The CDR3 spells CASSPAQGSTEAFF. In DNA form, the CDR3 reads TGTGCCAGCAGCCCGGCCCAGGGGAGCACTGAAGCTTTCTTT.

Remarks on this clone: Other DNA sequences of this sample code for an identical CDR3. The rearrangement uses TRBV9 and TRBJ1-2; tentatively, D is TRBD1 (5 bases). Germline CDR1 reads SGDLS; CDR2 reads YYNGEE. The CDR3 is made up of 13 amino acids. Trimming took 4 bases from V and 2 from J, leaving 9 bases between them. The CDR3 DNA is TGTGCCAGCAGCCCCGACAGAAACTATGGCTACACCTTC. This gives the protein CASSPDRNYGYTF. The whole variable domain, filled in from reference TRBV9 and TRBJ1-2, reads DSGVTQTPKHLITATGQRVTLRCSPRSGDLSVYWYQQSLDQGLQFLIQYYNGEERAKGNILERFSAQQFPDLHSELNLSSLELGDSALYFCASSPDRNYGYTFGSGTRLTVV.

The CDR3 DNA reads as TGTGCCAGCAGTGGGGGACAGTCTGGGGCCAACGTCCTGACTTTC. It specifies CASSGGQSGANVLTF. The chain is built from TRBV6-1 and TRBJ2-6, with 7 bases aligning to TRBD1. Unmatched junction bases numbered 1, after V lost 4 bases and J lost 1 base. Germline values: CDR1 MNHNS, CDR2 SASEGT. The CDR3 consists of 15 residues.